This note documents a single T cell receptor (beta chain) sequence. It lacks a known antigen. No much larger clonotype is one base removed from it; base qualities were not supplied. This sample is drawn from a study of blood T cell repertoires in COVID-19 (dated by TCRdb to about 2020). Regarding the study in general: Samples from collaborators originated in the United States, Italy and Spain and spanned both the acute and convalescent phases of COVID-19. Deeply sampled blood TCRbeta repertoires from subjects exposed to, actively infected with, or recovered from COVID-19 were included in the dataset. The material from the prospective study consisted of cDNA or gDNA derived from T cells, B-cell-depleted T cells, or PBMCs. Samples were obtained from the ongoing ImmuneRACE study (first 160 participants) and from some 1,200 subjects provided by 6 global collaborators. The repertoires were released in a freely available public database meant as a resource for research on the immune response to SARS-CoV-2. A de-identified subject ID, COVID-19 status, age in years and sex were almost always included in the sample metadata. Where available, HLA class I and class II types were taken from metadata supplied by the sample provider and were not determined by assay-based typing.

TCRbeta CDR3 regions were amplified from genomic DNA using the immunoSEQ Assay, a bias-controlled multiplex PCR. Concerning the study's data processing: Within the assay, amplification of reference gene primers was used to estimate how many nucleated cells each sample contained. Sequence reads were collapsed and filtered to measure the absolute abundance of every unique TCRbeta CDR3 rearrangement. Productive Simpson clonality was computed per sample as the square root of Simpson's diversity index over productive rearrangements. TCRdb mirrors the immuneACCESS table, restricted to in-frame sequences. Some clones are absent from its copies; in checked studies, under half trace to an unresolved V gene, and the reason for the others is unknown. The DNA was the basis for D and trimming; V, J and clone size are from that table. Recorded for this sample are tens of thousands of clones; roughly 90% of them occurred a single time. The top ten constitute around 10% of the sample.

Whole blood was collected in K2EDTA tubes by collaborating institutions according to the institutions' own protocols. For TCRbeta analysis, collaborators shipped samples in one of three forms: frozen whole blood, isolated PBMCs, or DNA extracted from either of those sample types. CDR1 and CDR2, per the germline V gene, are MNHEY and SVGAGI. Inclusive of the bounding cysteine and phenylalanine, the CDR3 is 15 residues long. The read is trimmed to its CDR3 DNA, 45 bases read in frame from base 1. At the junction V is shortened by 0 bases and J by 8 bases; bases outside the gene matches: 2. Beyond this particular receptor, the publication reports: The amount of clinical and demographic metadata varied by source and participant and was provided uncurated.

This sequence originates from a man between 65 and 80 years old with acute or convalescent COVID-19. The chain couples TRBV6-5 to TRBJ1-4, with 11 bases matching TRBD1. Sequences were obtained from peripheral blood. The DNA sequence is as follows: TGTGCCAGCAGTTACTCCGGGACAGGGGGAGAAAAACTGTTTTTT. This encodes CASSYSGTGGEKLFF.